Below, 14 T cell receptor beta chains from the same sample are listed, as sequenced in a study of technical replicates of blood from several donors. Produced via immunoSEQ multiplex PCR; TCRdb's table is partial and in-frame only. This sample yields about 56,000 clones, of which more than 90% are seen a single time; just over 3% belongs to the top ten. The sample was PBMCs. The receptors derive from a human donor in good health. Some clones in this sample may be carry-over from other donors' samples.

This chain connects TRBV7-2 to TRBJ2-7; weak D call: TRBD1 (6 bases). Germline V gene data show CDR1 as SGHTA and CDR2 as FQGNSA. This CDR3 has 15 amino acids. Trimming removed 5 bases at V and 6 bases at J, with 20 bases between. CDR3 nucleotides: TGTGCCAGCAGCCTAAACCCTAGGGGGAAAGTCGAGCAGTACTTC. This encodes CASSLNPRGKVEQYF.

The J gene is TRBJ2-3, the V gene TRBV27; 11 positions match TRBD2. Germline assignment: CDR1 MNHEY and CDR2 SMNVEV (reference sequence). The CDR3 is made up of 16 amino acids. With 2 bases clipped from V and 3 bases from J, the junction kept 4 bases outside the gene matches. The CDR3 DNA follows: TGTGCCAGCAGTTTAAGTGCTAGCGGGGGGACAGATACGCAGTATTTT. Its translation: CASSLSASGGTDTQYF.

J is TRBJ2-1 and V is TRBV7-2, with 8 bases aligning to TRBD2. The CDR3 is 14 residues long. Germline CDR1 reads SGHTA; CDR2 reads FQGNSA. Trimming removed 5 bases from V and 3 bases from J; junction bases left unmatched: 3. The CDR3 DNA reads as TGTGCCAGCAGCCCGGGACTAGGCTACAATGAGCAGTTCTTC. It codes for CASSPGLGYNEQFF.

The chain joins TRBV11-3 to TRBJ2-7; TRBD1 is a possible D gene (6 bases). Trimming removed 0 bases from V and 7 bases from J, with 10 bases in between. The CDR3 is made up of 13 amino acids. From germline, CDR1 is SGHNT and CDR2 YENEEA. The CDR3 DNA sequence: TGTGCCAGCAGCTTAGACCCCAGGGGTGAGCAGTACTTC. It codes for CASSLDPRGEQYF.

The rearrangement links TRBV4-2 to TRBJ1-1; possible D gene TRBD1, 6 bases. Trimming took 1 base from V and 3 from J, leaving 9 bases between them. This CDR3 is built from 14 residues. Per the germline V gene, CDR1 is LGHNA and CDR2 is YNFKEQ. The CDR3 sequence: CASSQVGADTEAFF. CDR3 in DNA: TGTGCCAGCAGCCAAGTGGGGGCGGACACTGAAGCTTTCTTT.

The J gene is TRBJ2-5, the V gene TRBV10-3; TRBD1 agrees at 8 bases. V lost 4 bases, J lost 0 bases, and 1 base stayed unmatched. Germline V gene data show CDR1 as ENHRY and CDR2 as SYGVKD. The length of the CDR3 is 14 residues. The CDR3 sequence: CAISGRGHQETQYF. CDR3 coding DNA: TGTGCCATCAGTGGCAGGGGGCACCAAGAGACCCAGTACTTC.

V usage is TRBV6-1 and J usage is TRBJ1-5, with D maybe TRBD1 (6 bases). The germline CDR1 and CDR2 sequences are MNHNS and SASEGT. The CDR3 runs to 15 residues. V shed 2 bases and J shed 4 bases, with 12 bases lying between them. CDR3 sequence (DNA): TGTGCCAGCAGTGAATTCTGGCAGGGGAATCAGCCCCAGCATTTT. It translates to CASSEFWQGNQPQHF.

This CDR3 reads CATSGQGDTEAFF. The CDR3, as DNA: TGTGCCACATCGGGACAGGGGGACACTGAAGCTTTCTTT. V is TRBV15 and J is TRBJ1-1, with TRBD1 matching 11 bases. The V and J ends lost 9 bases and 3 bases, in that order; junction bases with no gene match: 3. Per germline, CDR1 LNHNV and CDR2 YYDKDF (reference sequence). The CDR3 has 13 amino acids.

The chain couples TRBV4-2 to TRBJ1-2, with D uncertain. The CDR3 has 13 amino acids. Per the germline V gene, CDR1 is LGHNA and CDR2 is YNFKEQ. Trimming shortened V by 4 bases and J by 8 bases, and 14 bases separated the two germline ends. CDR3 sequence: CASSPGGPGGYTF. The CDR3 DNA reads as TGTGCCAGCAGCCCTGGCGGGCCGGGAGGCTACACCTTC.

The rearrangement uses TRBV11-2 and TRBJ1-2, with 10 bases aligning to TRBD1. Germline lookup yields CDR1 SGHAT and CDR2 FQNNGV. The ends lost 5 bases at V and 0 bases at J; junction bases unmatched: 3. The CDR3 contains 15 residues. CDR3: CASSEGTGANYGYTF. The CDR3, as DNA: TGTGCCAGCAGCGAGGGGACAGGGGCTAACTATGGCTACACCTTC.

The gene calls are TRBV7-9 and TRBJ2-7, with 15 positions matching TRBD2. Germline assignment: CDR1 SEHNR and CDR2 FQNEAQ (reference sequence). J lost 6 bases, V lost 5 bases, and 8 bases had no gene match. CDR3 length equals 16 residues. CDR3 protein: CASSQAKGLAGGEQYF. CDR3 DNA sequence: TGTGCCAGCAGCCAGGCTAAGGGACTAGCGGGAGGCGAGCAGTACTTC.

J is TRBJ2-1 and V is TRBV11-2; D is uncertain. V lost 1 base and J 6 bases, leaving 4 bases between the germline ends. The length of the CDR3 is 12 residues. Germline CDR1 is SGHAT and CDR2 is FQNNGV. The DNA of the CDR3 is TGTGCCAGCAGCTTAGTTCGCAATGAGCAGTTCTTC. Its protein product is CASSLVRNEQFF.

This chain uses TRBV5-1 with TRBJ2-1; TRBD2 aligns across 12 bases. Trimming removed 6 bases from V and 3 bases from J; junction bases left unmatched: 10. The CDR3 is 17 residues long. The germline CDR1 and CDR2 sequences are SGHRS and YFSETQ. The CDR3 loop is CASNRLAGGLGYNEQFF. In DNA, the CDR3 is TGCGCCAGCAATCGTCTAGCGGGAGGGCTAGGCTACAATGAGCAGTTCTTC.

The CDR3 bases are TGCGCCAGCACAACCTCGGGGGGGGTTCGTTCCTACGAGCAGTACTTC. Translating gives CASTTSGGVRSYEQYF. The chain uses TRBV10-2 and TRBJ2-7; 8 bases agree with TRBD2. The CDR3 consists of 16 residues. Per germline, CDR1 WSHSY and CDR2 SAAADI. The V gene end was trimmed by 7 bases and the J gene end by 1 base; junction bases not matched to a gene: 12.